A single sample is the source of the 17 T cell receptor beta chains below, sequenced in a study of T cells after yellow fever vaccination. TCRdb analysed the 5' RACE reads with MiXCR anew, one entry per CDR3 protein. This sample has over 150,000 distinct CDR3 sequences, with roughly 6.4% found just once. Sequenced material: CD4+ T cells sorted from PBMCs, taken on the day of the first yellow fever vaccination. All receptors come from a young man who received the YFV17D yellow fever vaccine.

This clonotype was counted at least ten times. CDR3 coding DNA: TGTGCCAGTAGTCCCTACTCGTCGGAGACCCAGTACTTC. Its protein product is CASSPYSSETQYF. The V call is TRBV19, the J call TRBJ2-5, with D uncertain. V was clipped by 5 bases and J by 5 bases, with 12 bases between them. Germline values: CDR1 LNHDA, CDR2 SQIVND (reference sequence). This CDR3 is built from 13 residues. Together with reference TRBV19 and TRBJ2-5, the CDR3 gives the full variable domain: DGGITQSPKYLFRKEGQNVTLSCEQNLNHDAMYWYRQDPGQGLRLIYYSQIVNDFQKGDIAEGYSVSREKKESFPLTVTSAQKNPTAFYLCASSPYSSETQYFGPGTRLLVL.

This clonotype was recorded a few times. J is TRBJ2-7 and V is TRBV20-1; TRBD2 matches 9 bases. This CDR3 spans 13 amino acids. Germline lookup yields CDR1 DFQATT and CDR2 SNEGSKA (reference sequence). The V gene end was trimmed by 6 bases and the J gene end by 4 bases; junction bases not matched to a gene: 7. The DNA of the CDR3 is TGCAGTGCCAAACTGGCGGGGGGGTACGAGCAGTACGTC. It codes for CSAKLAGGYEQYV.

This clonotype was observed at least ten times. V usage is TRBV5-5 and J usage is TRBJ2-7; D is unclear. The germline V and J ends were trimmed by 2 bases and 0 bases, with 9 bases remaining between them. The CDR3 is 14 residues long. Germline CDR1 reads SGHKS; CDR2 reads YYEKEE (reference sequence). The CDR3 nucleotides read TGTGCCAGCAGCTTTGGCGGCCGCTCCTACGAGCAGTACGTC. The encoded protein is CASSFGGRSYEQYV.

This clonotype was seen ten or more times. The chain's CDR3 is CASTSGGGYNEQFF. For the CDR3, the DNA is TGTGCCAGCACCTCCGGGGGGGGGTACAATGAGCAGTTCTTC. The chain uses TRBV28 and TRBJ2-1; 8 nucleotides agree with TRBD2. The CDR3 extends over 14 amino acids. The V segment lost 7 bases and the J segment 4 bases; nucleotides outside the gene matches: 6. CDR1 and CDR2 (germline): MDHEN, SYDVKM.

This clonotype was recorded at least ten times. This chain connects TRBV6-5 to TRBJ2-7, with 8 bases aligning to TRBD1. The germline V gene has CDR1 MNHEY and CDR2 SVGAGI. The CDR3 totals 15 residues. Trimming removed 6 bases from V and 2 bases from J; junction bases left unmatched: 9. CDR3 sequence: CASSPGTGSAYEQYF. In DNA form, the CDR3 reads TGTGCCAGCAGCCCGGGGACAGGTTCGGCCTACGAGCAGTACTTC.

This clonotype has a handful of counts. The chain carries TRBV18 and TRBJ2-1; 7 bases match TRBD1. The CDR3 sequence is 14 residues long. After removal of 3 bases from V and 6 bases from J, the junction contained 5 bases not matched to a gene. The germline V gene has CDR1 KGHSH and CDR2 LQKENI. The CDR3 reads CASSPLGQPNEQFF. DNA of the CDR3: TGTGCCAGCTCACCGCTGGGACAGCCCAATGAGCAGTTCTTC.

This clonotype was counted a few times. The chain is built from TRBV5-1 and TRBJ1-4; no clear D gene. The V gene's germline CDR1 is SGHRS and CDR2 YFSETQ. The CDR3 runs to 15 residues. The ends were cut back, 6 bases at V and 8 bases at J, with 20 bases in the middle. The CDR3: CASTANGGVGEKLFF. CDR3 DNA sequence: TGCGCCAGCACCGCAAACGGCGGGGTAGGAGAAAAACTGTTTTTT.

This clonotype was detected many times. This chain connects TRBV7-9 to TRBJ1-1; D unclear. The CDR3 loop spans 14 amino acids. Germline V gene data show CDR1 as SEHNR and CDR2 as FQNEAQ (reference sequence). V lost 0 bases, J lost 3 bases, and 8 bases lay in between. CDR3 in amino acids: CASSLANRYTEAFF. DNA of the CDR3: TGTGCCAGCAGCTTAGCGAATCGGTACACTGAAGCTTTCTTT.

This clonotype was recorded at least ten times. This chain uses TRBV11-2 with TRBJ2-7; D may be TRBD1 (6 bases). CDR3 length: 13 residues. V shed 1 base and J shed 7 bases, with 11 bases lying between them. Per germline, CDR1 SGHAT and CDR2 FQNNGV. The CDR3 loop is CASSLVGGEEQYV. CDR3 DNA: TGTGCCAGCAGCTTAGTTGGGGGCGAAGAGCAGTACGTC.

This clonotype has at least ten counts. The chain recombines TRBV29-1 with TRBJ2-5; D possibly corresponds to TRBD2 (8 bases). Trimming left V 2 bases short and J 3 bases short, with 22 bases between. The CDR3 sequence is 17 residues long. Germline CDR1 is SQVTM and CDR2 is ANQGSEA. The CDR3 DNA follows: TGCAGCGTTGAACTCCAGGGGGGACTAGTCATGGAAGAGACCCAGTACTTC. It codes for CSVELQGGLVMEETQYF.

This clonotype has ten or more counts. V is TRBV7-6 and J is TRBJ1-1; D gene unclear. From germline, CDR1 is SGHVS and CDR2 FNYEAQ. With 2 bases removed from V and 1 base from J, the gap between germline ends came to 11 bases. The CDR3 is 15 residues long. The CDR3 reads CASSLFETRNTEAFF. CDR3 DNA: TGTGCCAGCAGCTTATTCGAGACGAGGAACACTGAAGCTTTCTTT. Full variable domain (rest looked up from reference TRBV7-6 and TRBJ1-1): GAGVSQSPRYKVTKRGQDVALRCDPISGHVSLYWYRQALGQGPEFLTYFNYEAQQDKSGLPNDRFSAERPEGSISTLTIQRTEQRDSAMYRCASSLFETRNTEAFFGQGTRLTVV.

J is TRBJ2-1 and V is TRBV20-1, with D tentatively TRBD2 (6 bases). CDR1 is DFQATT, CDR2 SNEGSKA, per germline (reference sequence). The CDR3 runs to 13 residues. With 6 bases removed from V and 3 bases from J, the gap between germline ends came to 12 bases. CDR3 amino acids: CSAGGGFYNEQFF. The CDR3 DNA sequence: TGCAGTGCGGGTGGGGGGTTCTACAATGAGCAGTTCTTC.

This clonotype was counted ten times or more. This chain uses TRBV6-5 with TRBJ1-2; 9 bases agree with TRBD1. V was clipped by 5 bases and J by 5 bases; unmatched bases: 15. From germline, CDR1 is MNHEY and CDR2 SVGAGI. The CDR3 runs to 17 residues. In DNA form, the CDR3 reads TGTGCCAGCAGTCGATACCGGGACAGGGTTTTTTGGTATGGCTACACCTTC. Amino acid sequence: CASSRYRDRVFWYGYTF.

This clonotype occurred many times. V is TRBV10-3 and J is TRBJ1-6; D remains unclear. CDR3 length equals 12 residues. Trimming removed 8 bases from V and 6 bases from J, with 8 bases in between. Germline CDR1 reads ENHRY; CDR2 reads SYGVKD. The CDR3 DNA reads as TGTGCCATCGGTAGCGGTAATTCACCCCTCCACTTT. Translation: CAIGSGNSPLHF.

This clonotype was counted only a few times. J is TRBJ2-1 and V is TRBV6-2 or TRBV6-3, with unresolved D. The V end lost 7 bases, the J end lost 6 bases, and 19 bases lay between the germline ends. This CDR3 has 15 residues. The germline CDR1 and CDR2 sequences are MNHEY and SVGEGT. CDR3 nucleotides: TGTGCCAGCACCACCCCTAGGGTAAGGGCCAATGAGCAGTTCTTC. It yields the protein CASTTPRVRANEQFF.

This clonotype was detected a few times. The gene calls are TRBV12-3 or TRBV12-4 and TRBJ1-1, with D tentatively TRBD1 (5 bases). Trimming shortened V by 7 bases and J by 2 bases, and 11 bases separated the two germline ends. This CDR3 has 13 residues. CDR3 sequence: CASTVGGNTEAFF. DNA of the CDR3: TGTGCCAGCACCGTGGGGGGAAACACTGAAGCTTTCTTT.

This clonotype turned up a few times. The V gene is TRBV12-3 or TRBV12-4, the J gene TRBJ1-1; TRBD1 might be the D (5 bases). Trimming shortened V by 8 bases and J by 0 bases, and 13 bases separated the two germline ends. CDR3 size: 14 residues. CDR3 DNA sequence: TGTGCCAGCCTATCTAGGGGAATGAACACTGAAGCTTTCTTT. This gives the protein CASLSRGMNTEAFF.